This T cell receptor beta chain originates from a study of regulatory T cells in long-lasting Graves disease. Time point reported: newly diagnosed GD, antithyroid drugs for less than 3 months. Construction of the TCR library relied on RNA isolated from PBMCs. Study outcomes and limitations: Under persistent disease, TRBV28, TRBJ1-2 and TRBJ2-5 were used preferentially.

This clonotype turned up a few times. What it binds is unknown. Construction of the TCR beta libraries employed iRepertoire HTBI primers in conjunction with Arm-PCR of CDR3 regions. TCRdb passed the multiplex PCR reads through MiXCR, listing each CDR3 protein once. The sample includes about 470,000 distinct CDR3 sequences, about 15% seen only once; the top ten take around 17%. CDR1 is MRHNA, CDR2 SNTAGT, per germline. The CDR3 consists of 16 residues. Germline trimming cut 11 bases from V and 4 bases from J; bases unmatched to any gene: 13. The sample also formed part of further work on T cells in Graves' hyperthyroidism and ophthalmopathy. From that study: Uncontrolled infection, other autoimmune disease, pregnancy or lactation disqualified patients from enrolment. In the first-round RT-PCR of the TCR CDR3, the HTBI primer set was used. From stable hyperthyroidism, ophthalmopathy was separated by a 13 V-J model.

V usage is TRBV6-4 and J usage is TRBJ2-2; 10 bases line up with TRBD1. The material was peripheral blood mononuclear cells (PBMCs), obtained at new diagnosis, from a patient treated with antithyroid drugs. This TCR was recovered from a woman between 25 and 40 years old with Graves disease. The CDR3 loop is CACYGPGQGTTGELFF. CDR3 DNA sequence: TGTGCCTGCTACGGTCCGGGACAGGGGACCACCGGGGAGCTGTTTTTT.